This T cell receptor beta chain was profiled in a study of EBV T-cell therapy then PD-1 blockade in nasopharyngeal carcinoma. Stated time point: 266 days after commencement of treatment, after nivolumab therapy. Treatment of the sample: AdE1-LMPpoly-expanded autologous EBV-specific T-cell therapy followed by anti-PD-1 nivolumab. Assay used: immunoSEQ multiplex PCR; TCRdb lists only in-frame clones, some missing. Of 20,000 to 25,000 clones in the sample, around 80% were seen once. J gave up 2 bases and V 2 bases, and 12 bases lay outside the gene matches. The germline V gene has CDR1 MGHRA and CDR2 YSYEKL. The CDR3 length is 19 residues. Notes on this clone: Its antigen is as yet unknown.

The sample consisted of CD8+ T cells from blood, taken at roughly day 270 from a patient whose treatment included autologous EBV-specific T cells and nivolumab. This chain links TRBV4-1 with TRBJ2-5; 12 positions match TRBD2. The source of this sequence is a man in his forties with nasopharyngeal carcinoma. CDR3 bases: TGCGCCAGCAGCCAACGCTTTGGGGCTAGCGGGGGGGTTCAAGAGACCCAGTACTTC. It yields the protein CASSQRFGASGGVQETQYF.